This TCR beta chain was observed in a study of T cell responses to AZD1222 COVID-19 vaccine (dated by TCRdb to about 2021). As for the study more broadly: TCR sequencing was performed for 230 to 250 trial participants, of whom about 210 were given two doses of AZD1222 and around 25 were given two doses of MenACWY control vaccine. Trial participants were enrolled into age subgroups of 18-55, 56-69 and 70-plus years, which contained approximately 150, 28 and 58 TCR-sequenced participants, respectively.

V sheds 8 bases and J sheds 3 bases, leaving 8 bases between their ends. The cysteine opens and the phenylalanine closes a CDR3 of 11 amino acids. The CDR3 DNA has 33 bases and is translated from base 1. The germline V gene (reference sequence) supplies CDR1 SEHNR and CDR2 FQNEAQ. The label giving this sample's time point can be read as: about 28 days (+/-7) after the second vaccine dose. The sample's treatment or condition label is to be understood as: meningococcal conjugate vaccine given as trial control. Vaccinee samples were obtained from the UK trials COV001 and COV002, which included a single-blind randomized controlled phase 2/3 trial of AZD1222 (ChAdOx1 nCoV-19) in healthy adults. Trial participant PBMC samples were collected at day 0 and day 28 after the second dose for TCRbeta chain sequencing. Concerning this clone itself: Its antigen remains undetermined. Base qualities are not recorded, but no much larger clone differs from it by a single base.

What the authors observed across the whole study: Participants were mostly white British, with more females than males. The authors suggested clonal diversity may have been underestimated. Because no day 14 peak-response samples were available, the repertoires could be characterized only after the peak T cell response. The 56-69-year group was small, and its depth increase did not reach significance, likely because of low power. Spike-specific TCR breadth and depth rose significantly after two AZD1222 doses compared with day 0 and with MenACWY recipients. Conclusions about previously exposed vaccinees are limited, since just 5 or 6 AZD1222 recipients were seropositive for SARS-CoV-2 at baseline. CD4 TCRs associated with the vaccine covered the entire spike protein, and the dominant responses were in regions 160-218 and 743-854. Nearly half of unique spike-specific TCRs reportedly recognized epitopes outside regions mutated in the B.1.351 and B.1.1.7 variants.

The CDR3 regions of human TCRbeta chains were analyzed by immunosequencing. Under the source paper's analysis protocol: Repertoire TCRs were matched against a reference library of SARS-CoV-2-specific TCRs generated with the MIRA antigen-specificity platform. Breadth meant the fraction of unique TCRs that were SARS-CoV-2-associated, whereas depth meant the fraction of total T cells that were SARS-CoV-2-associated. Using the MIRA data, every spike-specific TCR was mapped to the spike region that the TCR reacted to and assigned to either a CD4 or a CD8 class. Log10-transformed breadth and depth values were compared by one-way ANOVA with Sidak's multiple comparisons tests. TCRdb retrieved this table from immuneACCESS and kept in-frame rearrangements only. Not all clones are present; in checked studies, unresolved V genes account for under half, and no reason is known for the remainder. V, J and clone size are taken as reported in that table, and D and trimming were inferred from the DNA itself. The sample yields about 180,000 clones; approximately 92% were counted once. Clones ranked in the top ten supply around 1% of the sample.

This sequence uses TRBV7-9 and TRBJ2-7; there is no confident call for the D gene. This TCR was recovered from an adult who received the MenACWY meningococcal vaccine as a control. Sequenced material: peripheral blood, taken 28 days after the second dose of the MenACWY control vaccine. The sequence in DNA is TGTGCCAGCGGCGTGAGCTACGAGCAGTACTTC. This yields the protein CASGVSYEQYF.